The rows below give T cell receptor beta chains drawn from one sample of a study of persistence of HIV-infected CD4 T cells. For these TCRs, the target antigens are not known. Profiling relied on immunoSEQ multiplex PCR, and the TCRdb table lists in-frame clones only, not all of them. This sample carries roughly 41,000 clones, around 80% of them seen once, and the ten largest clones take approximately 1.6%. The specimen was CD4+ T cells sorted from PBMCs after roughly 19-hour stimulation, collected from a patient who received antiretroviral therapy. These receptors were obtained from an adult man with HIV who was CMV-seropositive. Each CDR3 is given with its conserved first and last residue. The order of the fields is V gene, J gene, CDR3 protein.

>TRBV7-6|TRBJ1-5
CASSPAGRGQRNQPQHF
>TRBV4-2|TRBJ1-2
CASSQQTGPNYGYTF
>TRBV7-9|TRBJ1-6
CASSSGQGISPLHF
>TRBV5-1|TRBJ2-3
CASSDSGPDTQYF
>TRBV2|TRBJ1-6
CASSGNMGGPSPLHF
>TRBV5-4|TRBJ2-3
CASSLAGRASTDTQYF
>TRBV6-5|TRBJ1-6
CASTQFGEGRSPLHF
>TRBV28|TRBJ1-6
CASSLRGGARLNSPLHF
>TRBV4-2|TRBJ1-2
CASSQVGQGGGLRNGYTF
>TRBV7-6|TRBJ1-1
CASSSQGNTEAFF
>TRBV6-5|TRBJ1-5
CASTPGLNQPQHF
>TRBV5-6|TRBJ2-1
CASSSPVNEQFF
>TRBV5-8|TRBJ2-7
CASSSPGRGEQYF
>TRBV18|TRBJ1-1
CASSPKINTEAFF
>TRBV3-1/TRBV3-2|TRBJ2-2
CASSQVRTSTGELFF
>TRBV7-3|TRBJ1-1
CASSLPGVNTEAFF
>TRBV7-3|TRBJ1-1
CASSPTGGKTEAFF
>TRBV7-9|TRBJ2-2
CASSLKGDPAGELFF
>TRBV28|TRBJ2-7
CASSSATGQGLLRRDF
>TRBV5-1|TRBJ1-6
CASSLSGTNNSPLHF
>TRBV2|TRBJ1-5
CASRPEAQTNQPQHF
>TRBV5-1|TRBJ2-3
CASSPADRGSRTDTQYF
>TRBV3-1/TRBV3-2|TRBJ2-1
CASSQDQVQRALNEQFF
>TRBV19|TRBJ1-5
CASRSGQPGGGNQPQHF
>TRBV19|TRBJ2-2
CASSMRGTGYVGELFF
>TRBV11-1|TRBJ2-2
CASSRRGLRVDGELFF
>TRBV4-1|TRBJ2-3
CASSRQPRTSGDLRDTQYF
>TRBV5-5|TRBJ1-2
CASSSGQNGYTF
>TRBV13|TRBJ2-7
CASALEPYEQYF
>TRBV9|TRBJ1-4
CASSVGTTPGGNEKLFF
>TRBV7-3|TRBJ1-1
CASSRQRGQGAGTEAFF
>TRBV7-8|TRBJ1-4
CASTPSTNEKLFF
>TRBV6-5|TRBJ1-2
CASSYVGQSKGYTF
>TRBV7-8|TRBJ1-2
CASSLNPQGNYGYTF
>TRBV2|TRBJ1-6
CASSPAEGNNSPLHF
>TRBV7-9|TRBJ1-1
CALGPPNTEAFF
>TRBV3-1/TRBV3-2|TRBJ2-1
CASSHTGGEGFF
>TRBV10-3|TRBJ1-1
CAIRGTPNTEAFF
>TRBV18|TRBJ2-2
CASSPRAAGELFF
>TRBV28|TRBJ1-1
CASSIYSVRNTEAFF
>TRBV7-9|TRBJ1-5
CASSLTATNQPQHF
>TRBV10-3|TRBJ1-3
CAISEWRLDSGNTIYF
>TRBV7-2|TRBJ2-1
CASSPQVGLAGGGNEQFF
>TRBV7-2|TRBJ2-1
CASSATGAPGNEQFF
>TRBV27|TRBJ2-1
CASRSHDRYNEQFF
>TRBV29-1|TRBJ2-7
CSVRAPNKNEQYF
>TRBV2|TRBJ2-6
CASRRAESGANVLTF
>TRBV2|TRBJ2-2
CASSEPRAGNTGELFF
>TRBV2|TRBJ1-1
CASNIAGREAFF
>TRBV29-1|TRBJ1-4
CSARTGRGEKLFF
>TRBV25-1|TRBJ2-6
CASSEQRASGANVLTF
>TRBV6-5|TRBJ1-2
CASSPQGVNYGYTF
>TRBV5-5|TRBJ1-1
CASSWGQGGTEAFF
>TRBV19|TRBJ1-2
CASSTTGTAYGYTF
>TRBV27|TRBJ1-1
CASSLNLAGGEAFF
>TRBV19|TRBJ2-3
CASSIRSGTDTQYF
>TRBV6-2/TRBV6-3|TRBJ2-4
CASSLQGVAKNIQYF
>TRBV2|TRBJ1-2
CASRQGIDGYTF
>TRBV19|TRBJ1-4
CASSIRGTVEKLFF